The 8 T cell receptor beta chains reported below all come from one sample, sequenced in a study of human T cells and chemical hapten exposure. Time point described: patch test 1, 2 weeks after DPC sensitization. The sample's treatment: therapeutic diphenylcyclopropenone sensitization with weekly scalp DPC. TCRdb ran MiXCR on the RACE reads and lists one entry per CDR3 protein. The sample includes 100,000 to 150,000 distinct CDR3 sequences, roughly 15% seen only once; the top ten take over 0.85%. The source material was whole blood, sampled in connection with sensitization to the hapten diphenylcyclopropenone (DPC). These receptors originate from a man aged 18 to 30 with alopecia areata. Some clones in this sample may be carry-over from other donors' samples.

This chain connects TRBV15 to TRBJ2-7, with TRBD2 matching 9 bases. The V and J ends lost 8 bases and 5 bases, in that order; junction bases with no gene match: 4. Germline V gene data show CDR1 as LNHNV and CDR2 as YYDKDF (reference sequence). This CDR3 has 12 amino acids. The CDR3, as DNA: TGTGCCACCGGCGGGGGGGTAGACGAGCAGTACTTC. It yields the protein CATGGGVDEQYF.

This clonotype was detected only a few times. The chain joins TRBV5-4 to TRBJ2-6; unclear D gene. The CDR3 length is 16 residues. In germline, CDR1 is SGHNT, CDR2 YYREEE (reference sequence). The germline V and J ends were trimmed by 1 base and 0 bases, with 8 bases remaining between them. The CDR3 DNA reads TGTGCCAGCAGCTTGCGGCAGCTCTCTGGGGCCAACGTCCTGACTTTC. Its translation is CASSLRQLSGANVLTF.

The V call is TRBV7-7, the J call TRBJ2-5; D is ambiguous. Germline assignment: CDR1 SSHAT and CDR2 FNYEAQ (reference sequence). This CDR3 has 14 residues. V was trimmed by 0 bases and J by 0 bases, leaving 5 bases between them. In DNA, the CDR3 is TGTGCCAGCAGCTTAGCAGGGTACCAAGAGACCCAGTACTTC. Translation: CASSLAGYQETQYF.

The chain carries TRBV6-1 and TRBJ2-7; D may be TRBD1 (6 bases). CDR1 and CDR2 (germline): MNHNS, SASEGT. This CDR3 is 16 amino acids long. The V end lost 6 bases, the J end lost 5 bases, and 23 bases lay between the germline ends. CDR3 DNA sequence: TGTGCCAGCAGACCCACCCGGGACACGGCCAGAAACGAGCAGTACGTC. Translating it yields CASRPTRDTARNEQYV.

This clonotype was seen only a few times. The rearrangement uses TRBV12-3 or TRBV12-4 and TRBJ2-4; 7 nucleotides line up with TRBD1. The CDR3 sequence is 13 residues long. J lost 7 bases, V lost 4 bases, and 4 bases had no gene match. The CDR3 reads CASSSQGVNIQYF. The CDR3 bases are TGTGCCAGCAGTTCCCAGGGGGTGAACATTCAGTACTTC.

This chain joins TRBV13 and TRBJ1-4, with 7 bases that match TRBD1. CDR3 length: 15 amino acids. With V trimmed by 3 bases and J by 4 bases, 5 bases remained unmatched. Germline CDR1 PRHDT, CDR2 FYEKMQ (reference sequence). The CDR3 nucleotides are TGTGCCAGCAGCTTGCTCGGGACAGATAATGAAAAACTGTTTTTT. Protein: CASSLLGTDNEKLFF. Using reference TRBV13 and TRBJ1-4 for the parts outside the CDR3, the full variable domain is AAGVIQSPRHLIKEKRETATLKCYPIPRHDTVYWYQQGPGQDPQFLISFYEKMQSDKGSIPDRFSAQQFSDYHSELNMSSLELGDSALYFCASSLLGTDNEKLFFGSGTQLSVL.

The sample holds a few counts of this clonotype. CDR3 in DNA: TGTGCCAGCAGTTTTGTCGCGCCCTCTGGAAACACCATATATTTT. Its protein is CASSFVAPSGNTIYF. This chain joins TRBV5-6 and TRBJ1-3; D gene unclear. CDR1 is SGHDT and CDR2 is YYEEEE in the germline V gene. The CDR3 consists of 15 residues. The ends were cut back, 5 bases at V and 0 bases at J, with 12 bases in the middle.

V is TRBV2 and J is TRBJ1-1; no firm D call. Germline V lookup: CDR1 SNHLY, CDR2 FYNNEI. V lost 6 bases to trimming and J lost 1 base, with 9 bases between them. CDR3 length equals 13 residues. CDR3 amino acids: CASRPTANTEAFF. The CDR3 DNA is TGTGCCAGCAGGCCGACGGCGAACACTGAAGCTTTCTTT.